This T cell receptor (beta chain) was identified in a study of T cells in Graves' hyperthyroidism and ophthalmopathy (dated by TCRdb to between 2017 and 2020). General notes on the study: Peripheral blood samples were taken at initial diagnosis, before any treatment was given. Prospective prediction of ophthalmopathy was tested in an independent validation cohort of some 19 hyperthyroidism patients and 15 to 17 patients who later progressed to ophthalmopathy. The 100 discovery patients were randomly divided into training and test sets at a 7:3 ratio. Once sampling was done, hyperthyroidism patients were given methimazole at a starting dose of 30 mg daily, whereas ophthalmopathy patients were given high-dose intravenous methylprednisolone. The paper describes TCR Vbeta CDR3 sequencing of 135 peripheral blood samples, made up of 40 to 45 ophthalmopathy patients, approximately 73 hyperthyroidism patients and roughly 17 progressor patients. TCR V-J signatures able to tell the groups apart were searched for in a discovery cohort of about a hundred patients, of whom over 40 had Graves' ophthalmopathy and around 56 had stable Graves' hyperthyroidism. In addition, the study compared T-cell repertoires in thyroid tissue and in blood from five to seven Graves' hyperthyroidism patients. The study at large found these results: Most expanded thyroid clonotypes (frequency above 0.001) were also detected in blood, suggesting blood repertoires may reflect thyroid immune responses. In validation, the model predicted progression to ophthalmopathy with around 71% sensitivity and about 72% specificity, a median of about six months before onset. In cross-validation, a model built on a 13 V-J signature told ophthalmopathy apart from stable hyperthyroidism with 87.88% sensitivity and approximately 84% specificity, and in testing the same model reached 80%/75%. No statistical method was used to set the sample size in advance, and investigators knew the group allocation.

This clonotype was counted at least ten times. What antigen it recognizes has not been identified. No clone much larger than this one lies a single base away; base qualities are absent. Ophthalmopathy patients had moderately to severely active disease, Clinical Activity Score of at least 3, NOSPECS grade of at least 4, and duration under 3 months. The study excluded patients with uncontrolled infections, other autoimmune diseases, pregnancy or lactation. Diagnoses relied on clinical symptoms, serum thyroxine and TRAb, thyroid ultrasound and orbital computed tomography. PBMCs were isolated from about 9.2 ml of fresh peripheral blood by Ficoll-Paque density gradient centrifugation. Total RNA was extracted with Trizol reagent, and quality was checked on an Agilent 2100 Bioanalyzer. Trimming accounts for 8 bases at V and 6 bases at J, while the number of junction bases matched to no gene is 7. From the cysteine through the phenylalanine, the CDR3 covers 14 amino acids. Only the CDR3 DNA stays, 42 bases, in frame from base 1. As encoded in the germline V gene, CDR1 is LGHNT while CDR2 is FRNRAP.

Amplification of TCR beta CDR3 regions was carried out from RNA transcripts. For the first round of RT-PCR on the TCR CDR3, the HTBI primer set was used together with the Qiagen OneStep RT-PCR kit. Libraries were constructed in a second round of multiplex PCR, after which size selection and purification were carried out. Libraries were sequenced paired-end with 100 bp reads on an Illumina HiSeq2000. In the paper's pipeline: Raw data were processed with SOAPnuke, discarding reads with adapters, uncalled bases, mean Phred below 15, or no exact constant-primer or identifier match. High-quality paired reads were merged using COPE v1.2.5, and each unique nucleotide sequence was defined as a clonotype. MiTCR v1.1 was used to align clonotypes to the IMGT TRBV, TRBD and TRBJ reference segments. The analysis was restricted to V-J combinations with a frequency above 0.0001, which together covered roughly 99% of the repertoires. The TCS score was defined as F50 (clonal expansion) divided by E x V (chaos), with BLOSUM62-based TCRdist calculated between CDR3 peptides within each V-J. Welch's t-statistics and random forest reduced fewer than 550 V-J features to fewer than 15, which were used in a naive Bayes classifier (R e1071). TCRdb cleaned the public reads at Q25 with fastp, built clones with MiXCR and kept in-frame beta chains. All rows with the same CDR3 protein become a single entry with the most common DNA and genes. The V and J calls shown here were made by TCRdb, not taken from the authors' results. The sample profile shows roughly 500,000 distinct CDR3 sequences; under 25% of them were found once. The ten largest clones take up 49% of the sample.

Recombination joined TRBV12-5 with TRBJ2-1, with 10 bases aligning to TRBD2. Sequenced material: blood. The sequence derives from a woman in her sixties or seventies with Graves' ophthalmopathy. The CDR3 in this case is CASRVAGGGNEQFF. The DNA is TGTGCTAGTAGGGTAGCGGGAGGAGGCAATGAGCAGTTCTTC.